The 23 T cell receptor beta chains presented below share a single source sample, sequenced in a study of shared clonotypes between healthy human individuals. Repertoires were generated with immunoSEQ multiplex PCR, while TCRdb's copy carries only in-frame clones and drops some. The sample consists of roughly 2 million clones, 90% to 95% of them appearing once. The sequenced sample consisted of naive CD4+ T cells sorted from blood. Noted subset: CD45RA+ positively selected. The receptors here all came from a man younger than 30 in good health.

The CDR3 nucleotides read TGCGCCAGCGGTTCAGTGGCTAATGAAAAACTGTTTTTT. Translating it yields CASGSVANEKLFF. The V gene is TRBV5-1, the J gene TRBJ1-4; D is undetermined. CDR3 length equals 13 residues. Trimming removed 7 bases at V and 3 bases at J, with 10 bases between. From germline, CDR1 is SGHRS and CDR2 YFSETQ.

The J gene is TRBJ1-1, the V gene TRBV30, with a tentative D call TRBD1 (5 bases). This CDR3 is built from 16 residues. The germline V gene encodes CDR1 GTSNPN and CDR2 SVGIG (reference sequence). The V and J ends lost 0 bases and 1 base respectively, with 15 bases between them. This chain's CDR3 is CAWSVPGGARNTEAFF. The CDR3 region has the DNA TGTGCCTGGAGTGTACCCGGAGGGGCCAGGAACACTGAAGCTTTCTTT.

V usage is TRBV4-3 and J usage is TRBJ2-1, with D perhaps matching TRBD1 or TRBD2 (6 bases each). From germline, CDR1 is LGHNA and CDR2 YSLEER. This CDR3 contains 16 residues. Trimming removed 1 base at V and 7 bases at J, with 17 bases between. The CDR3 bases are TGCGCCAGCAGCCAAGGACGGGGGCCTAAGGGGAATGAGCAGTTCTTC. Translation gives CASSQGRGPKGNEQFF.

The CDR3 loop reads CASTRTAANTEAFF. In DNA form, the CDR3 reads TGTGCCAGCACCCGGACCGCAGCCAACACTGAAGCTTTCTTT. V is TRBV6-1 and J is TRBJ1-1; D gene unclear. Germline loops: CDR1 MNHNS, CDR2 SASEGT. The ends were cut back, 7 bases at V and 2 bases at J, with 14 bases in the middle. This CDR3 spans 14 amino acids.

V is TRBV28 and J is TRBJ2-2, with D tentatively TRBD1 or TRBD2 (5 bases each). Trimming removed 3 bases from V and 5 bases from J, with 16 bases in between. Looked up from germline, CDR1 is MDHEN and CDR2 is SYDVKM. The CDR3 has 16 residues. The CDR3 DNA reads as TGTGCCAGCAGTTTTAACGGGCCGGGGCGGACCGGGGAGCTGTTTTTT. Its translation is CASSFNGPGRTGELFF.

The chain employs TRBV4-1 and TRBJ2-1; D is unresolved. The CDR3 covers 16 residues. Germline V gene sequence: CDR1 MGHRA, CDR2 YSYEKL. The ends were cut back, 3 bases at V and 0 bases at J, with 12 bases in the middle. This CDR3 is CASSHPGMSSYNEQFF. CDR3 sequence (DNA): TGCGCCAGCAGCCACCCTGGGATGAGCTCCTACAATGAGCAGTTCTTC.

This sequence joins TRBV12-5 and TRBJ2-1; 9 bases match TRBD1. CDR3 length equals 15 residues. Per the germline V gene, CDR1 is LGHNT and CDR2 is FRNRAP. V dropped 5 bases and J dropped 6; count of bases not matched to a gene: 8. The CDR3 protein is CASGPDRGGSNEQFF. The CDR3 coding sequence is TGTGCTAGTGGTCCGGACAGGGGAGGCTCCAATGAGCAGTTCTTC.

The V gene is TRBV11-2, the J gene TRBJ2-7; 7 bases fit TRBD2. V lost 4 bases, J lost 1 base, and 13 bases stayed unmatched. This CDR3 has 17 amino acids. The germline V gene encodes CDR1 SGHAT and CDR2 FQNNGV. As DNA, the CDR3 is TGTGCCAGCAGCTCCCCGGGGAGAGCGGGGTTTTCCTACGAGCAGTACTTC. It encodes CASSSPGRAGFSYEQYF. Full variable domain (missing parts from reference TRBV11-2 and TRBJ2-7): EAGVAQSPRYKIIEKRQSVAFWCNPISGHATLYWYQQILGQGPKLLIQFQNNGVVDDSQLPKDRFSAERLKGVDSTLKIQPAKLEDSAVYLCASSSPGRAGFSYEQYFGPGTRLTVT.

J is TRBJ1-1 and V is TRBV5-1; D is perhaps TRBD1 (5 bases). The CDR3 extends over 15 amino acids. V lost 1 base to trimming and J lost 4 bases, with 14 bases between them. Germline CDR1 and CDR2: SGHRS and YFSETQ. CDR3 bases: TGCGCCAGCAGCTTGAACAGGCTCGGCGGCACTGAAGCTTTCTTT. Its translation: CASSLNRLGGTEAFF.

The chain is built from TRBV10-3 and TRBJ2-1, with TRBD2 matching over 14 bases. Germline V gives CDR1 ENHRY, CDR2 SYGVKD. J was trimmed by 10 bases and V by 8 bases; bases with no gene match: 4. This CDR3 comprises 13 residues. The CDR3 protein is CAIGLAGGQEQFF. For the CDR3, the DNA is TGTGCCATCGGACTAGCGGGAGGTCAAGAGCAGTTCTTC.

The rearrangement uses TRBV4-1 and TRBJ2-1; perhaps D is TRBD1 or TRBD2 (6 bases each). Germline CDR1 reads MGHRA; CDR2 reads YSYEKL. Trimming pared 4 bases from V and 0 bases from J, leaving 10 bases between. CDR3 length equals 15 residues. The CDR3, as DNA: TGCGCCAGCAGCCTAGGGGGAGGCTCCTACAATGAGCAGTTCTTC. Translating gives CASSLGGGSYNEQFF.

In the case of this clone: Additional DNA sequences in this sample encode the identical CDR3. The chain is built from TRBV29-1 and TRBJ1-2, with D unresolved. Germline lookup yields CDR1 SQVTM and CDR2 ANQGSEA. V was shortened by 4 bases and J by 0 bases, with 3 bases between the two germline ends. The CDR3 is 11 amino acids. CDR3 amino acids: CSVGANYGYTF. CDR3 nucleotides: TGCAGCGTTGGAGCTAACTATGGCTACACCTTC.

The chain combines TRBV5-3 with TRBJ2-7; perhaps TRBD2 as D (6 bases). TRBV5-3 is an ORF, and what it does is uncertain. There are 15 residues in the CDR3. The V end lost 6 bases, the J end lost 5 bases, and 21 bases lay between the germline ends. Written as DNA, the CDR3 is TGTGCCAGAACCTTCGGGCTAGCGTCCCCCCACGAGCAGTACTTC. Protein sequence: CARTFGLASPHEQYF.

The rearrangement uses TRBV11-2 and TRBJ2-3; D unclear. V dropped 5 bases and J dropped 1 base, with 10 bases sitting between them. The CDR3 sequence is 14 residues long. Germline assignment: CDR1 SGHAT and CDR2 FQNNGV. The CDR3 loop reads CASSTPRRTDTQYF. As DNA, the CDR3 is TGTGCCAGCAGCACCCCACGGCGCACAGATACGCAGTATTTT.

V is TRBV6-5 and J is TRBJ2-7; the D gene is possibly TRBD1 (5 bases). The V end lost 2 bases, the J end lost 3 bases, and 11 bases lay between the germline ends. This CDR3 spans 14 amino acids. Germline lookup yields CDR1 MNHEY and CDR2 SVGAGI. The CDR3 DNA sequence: TGTGCCAGCAGTTACGACAGCGACCTCTACGAGCAGTACTTC. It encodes CASSYDSDLYEQYF.

The CDR3, as DNA: TGCGCCAGCAGCCTCGGGACAGCTCCCGGTGAGCAGTTCTTC. Translation: CASSLGTAPGEQFF. The rearrangement joins TRBV4-1 to TRBJ2-1, with 7 positions matching TRBD1. The CDR3 loop spans 14 amino acids. V was pared by 4 bases and J by 9 bases, with 9 bases of the junction left unmatched. CDR1 MGHRA and CDR2 YSYEKL come from the germline V gene.

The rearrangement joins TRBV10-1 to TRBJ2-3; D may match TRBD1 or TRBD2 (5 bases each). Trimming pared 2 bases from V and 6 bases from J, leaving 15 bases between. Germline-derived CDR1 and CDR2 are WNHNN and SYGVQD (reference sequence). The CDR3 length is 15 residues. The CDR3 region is CASSEADTRGDTQYF. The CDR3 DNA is TGCGCCAGCAGTGAGGCCGACACTCGGGGCGATACGCAGTATTTT.

CDR3 DNA: TGTGCCAGTAGTGTGTCGGGAGGGCCCTACGAGCAGTACTTC. It yields the protein CASSVSGGPYEQYF. The V and J genes are TRBV19 and TRBJ2-7, with 8 positions matching TRBD2. The length of the CDR3 is 14 residues. With V trimmed by 5 bases and J by 2 bases, 5 bases remained unmatched. Germline values: CDR1 LNHDA, CDR2 SQIVND (reference sequence).

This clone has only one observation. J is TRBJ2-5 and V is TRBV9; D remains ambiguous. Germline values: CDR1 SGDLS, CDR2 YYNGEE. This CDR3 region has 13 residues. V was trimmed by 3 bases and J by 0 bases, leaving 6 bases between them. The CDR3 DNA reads TGTGCCAGCAGCGCGGCAAACCAAGAGACCCAGTACTTC. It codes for CASSAANQETQYF.

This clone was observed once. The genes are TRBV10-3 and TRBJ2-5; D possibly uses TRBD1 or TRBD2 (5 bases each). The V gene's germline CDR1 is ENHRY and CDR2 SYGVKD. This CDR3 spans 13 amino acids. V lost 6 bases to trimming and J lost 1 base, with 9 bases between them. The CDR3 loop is CAIRPGPQETQYF. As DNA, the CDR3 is TGTGCCATCAGGCCGGGGCCCCAAGAGACCCAGTACTTC.

In DNA, the CDR3 is TGTGCCAGCAGCTACTGGACAGGGATCTCCTACGAGCAGTACTTC. It yields the protein CASSYWTGISYEQYF. This sequence joins TRBV5-5 and TRBJ2-7; 8 bases map to TRBD1. Unmatched junction bases numbered 5, after V lost 3 bases and J lost 0 bases. The germline gives CDR1 SGHKS, CDR2 YYEKEE (reference sequence). There are 15 residues in the CDR3. Combining the CDR3 with reference TRBV5-5 and TRBJ2-7 gives the whole variable domain DAGVTQSPTHLIKTRGQQVTLRCSPISGHKSVSWYQQVLGQGPQFIFQYYEKEERGRGNFPDRFSARQFPNYSSELNVNALLLGDSALYLCASSYWTGISYEQYFGPGTRLTVT.

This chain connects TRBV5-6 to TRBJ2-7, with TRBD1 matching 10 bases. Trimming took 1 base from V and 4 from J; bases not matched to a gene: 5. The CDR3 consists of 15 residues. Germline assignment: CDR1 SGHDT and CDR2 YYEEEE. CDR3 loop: CASSLLGTGVYEQYF. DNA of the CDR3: TGTGCCAGCAGCTTGCTGGGGACAGGGGTATACGAGCAGTACTTC.

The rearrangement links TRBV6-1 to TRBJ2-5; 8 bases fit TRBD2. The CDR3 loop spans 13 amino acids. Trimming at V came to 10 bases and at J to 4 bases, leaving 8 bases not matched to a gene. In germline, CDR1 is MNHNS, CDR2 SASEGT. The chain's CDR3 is CATLLAGGETQYF. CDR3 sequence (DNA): TGTGCCACCCTTTTGGCGGGAGGAGAGACCCAGTACTTC.